These 10 T cell receptor beta chains originate from one sample sequenced in a study of cytomegalovirus exposure and HLA in healthy donors. 60 Vbeta and 13 Jbeta primers were used in PCR. This table comes from immunoSEQ multiplex PCR, and its TCRdb copy is limited to in-frame clones, with some not included. This repertoire includes roughly 120,000 clones. Specimen: PBMCs. These TCRs come from a man aged 25 to 45 in good health and CMV-seronegative.

The chain employs TRBV14 and TRBJ2-5; D perhaps matches TRBD2 (5 bases). Germline V gives CDR1 SGHDN, CDR2 FVKESK. Trimming removed 0 bases at V and 4 bases at J, with 18 bases between. The length of the CDR3 is 17 residues. CDR3 residues: CASSQDTWPQAGETQYF. CDR3 in DNA: TGTGCCAGCAGCCAAGATACGTGGCCCCAGGCGGGAGAGACCCAGTACTTC.

The chain uses TRBV9 and TRBJ2-3; D is possibly TRBD2 (6 bases). Germline CDR1 reads SGDLS; CDR2 reads YYNGEE. The CDR3 sequence is 14 residues long. The ends were cut back, 5 bases at V and 7 bases at J, with 17 bases in the middle. As DNA, the CDR3 is TGTGCCAGCAGTCCGACCCTGGGGGGAAATACGCAGTATTTT. This codes for CASSPTLGGNTQYF.

The chain combines TRBV4-1 with TRBJ2-7, with 9 positions matching TRBD1. Germline V CDR1 and CDR2: MGHRA, YSYEKL. This CDR3 has 16 residues. After removal of 1 base from V and 4 bases from J, the junction contained 8 bases not matched to a gene. This chain's CDR3 is CASSQVPGTGTYEQYF. In nucleotides, the CDR3 is TGCGCCAGCAGCCAAGTTCCCGGGACAGGGACGTACGAGCAGTACTTC.

This sequence joins TRBV30 and TRBJ2-1; 11 nucleotides match TRBD1. This CDR3 is built from 18 residues. V lost 4 bases and J lost 5; bases outside the gene matches: 16. From germline, CDR1 is GTSNPN and CDR2 SVGIG (reference sequence). The DNA for the CDR3 is TGTGCCTGGAAAGCTGGACCGGGACAGGGGGTGCGGAACAATGAGCAGTTCTTC. Amino acids: CAWKAGPGQGVRNNEQFF.

The rearrangement joins TRBV2 to TRBJ2-1, with no clear D. The CDR3 covers 13 residues. Germline CDR1 reads SNHLY; CDR2 reads FYNNEI. V lost 6 bases to trimming and J lost 4 bases, with 10 bases between them. The CDR3 nucleotides are TGTGCCAGCAGGGTTGGAGAGTACAATGAGCAGTTCTTC. This translates into CASRVGEYNEQFF.

This chain links TRBV6-4 with TRBJ2-1; possibly TRBD1 for D (6 bases). Per the germline V gene, CDR1 is MRHNA and CDR2 is SNTAGT. The CDR3 runs 17 residues. The ends were cut back, 5 bases at V and 6 bases at J, with 23 bases in the middle. Written as DNA, the CDR3 is TGTGCCAGCAGTTTCAACAGGGTGTGGGGATCGGGCAATGAGCAGTTCTTC. This sequence encodes CASSFNRVWGSGNEQFF.

V usage is TRBV18 and J usage is TRBJ1-5; D possibly corresponds to TRBD1 (5 bases). Trimming took 2 bases from V and 1 from J, leaving 6 bases between them. The CDR3 consists of 14 residues. CDR1 is KGHSH, CDR2 LQKENI, per germline. DNA for the CDR3: TGTGCCAGCTCACCAGGGGCGAGCAATCAGCCCCAGCATTTT. Encoded protein: CASSPGASNQPQHF.

V usage is TRBV4-1 and J usage is TRBJ2-2; no clear D gene. The CDR3 consists of 15 residues. CDR1 is MGHRA and CDR2 is YSYEKL in the germline V gene. Trimming pared 1 base from V and 0 bases from J, leaving 6 bases between. CDR3 DNA: TGCGCCAGCAGCCAAGGTACTCCGAACACCGGGGAGCTGTTTTTT. It specifies CASSQGTPNTGELFF.

The chain combines TRBV11-2 with TRBJ2-1, with 9 positions matching TRBD2. CDR1 SGHAT and CDR2 FQNNGV come from the germline V gene. Trimming took 1 base from V and 9 from J; bases not matched to a gene: 4. This CDR3 has 14 residues. The CDR3 DNA is TGTGCCAGCAGCTTAGGGGCGGGGGGGCTTGAGCAGTTCTTC. Translated: CASSLGAGGLEQFF.

The rearrangement uses TRBV13 and TRBJ1-1; D gene uncertain. There are 15 residues in the CDR3. Between the trimmed V and J ends, which lost 4 bases and 5 bases, there was a span of 17 bases. CDR1 and CDR2 from the germline V gene are PRHDT and FYEKMQ (reference sequence). For the CDR3, the DNA is TGTGCCAGCAGCTATCCCATCGGGGAGAAAACTGAAGCTTTCTTT. Translation gives CASSYPIGEKTEAFF. Combining the CDR3 with reference TRBV13 and TRBJ1-1 gives the whole variable domain AAGVIQSPRHLIKEKRETATLKCYPIPRHDTVYWYQQGPGQDPQFLISFYEKMQSDKGSIPDRFSAQQFSDYHSELNMSSLELGDSALYFCASSYPIGEKTEAFFGQGTRLTVV.